The 16 T cell receptor beta chains listed next were all sequenced from one sample in a study of T cells in Graves' hyperthyroidism and ophthalmopathy. Amplification of TCR beta CDR3 regions was performed using RNA transcripts as template. Initially, a first-round RT-PCR of the TCR CDR3 employed the HTBI primer set. MiXCR, applied by TCRdb to the multiplex PCR reads, yields one record per CDR3 protein. This sample has some 600,000 distinct CDR3 sequences; approximately 15% occur once, and the top ten carry 5% to 7%. Sequencing was performed on blood. These receptors were obtained from a woman younger than 45 with Graves' hyperthyroidism that later progressed to Graves' ophthalmopathy.

The chain links TRBV14 to TRBJ1-1; D is unresolved. Trimming left V 1 base short and J 10 bases short, with 13 bases between. This CDR3 is built from 13 residues. The germline CDR1 and CDR2 sequences are SGHDN and FVKESK. The CDR3 spells CASSQVLDSSAFF. The DNA of the CDR3 is TGTGCCAGCAGCCAAGTTTTAGATTCGTCAGCTTTCTTT.

This clonotype has a count of ten or more. V and J are TRBV18 and TRBJ1-1; TRBD1 agrees at 7 bases. This CDR3 region has 15 residues. The V gene's germline CDR1 is KGHSH and CDR2 LQKENI. The trim removed 6 bases at V and 5 bases at J, leaving 12 bases unmatched. The CDR3 bases are TGTGCCAGCTCGCCTTTATCCGGGACAGTGACTGAAGCTTTCTTT. Protein product: CASSPLSGTVTEAFF.

Only a few counts were recorded for this clonotype. V gene TRBV6-5 combines with J gene TRBJ1-1; D not certain. Germline CDR1 is MNHEY and CDR2 is SVGAGI. The ends were cut back, 0 bases at V and 1 base at J, with 12 bases in the middle. The CDR3 covers 16 residues. The CDR3 bases are TGTGCCAGCAGTTACTCTGGACCCCCGGCGAACACTGAAGCTTTCTTT. It specifies CASSYSGPPANTEAFF.

The chain joins TRBV5-1 to TRBJ2-5; D uncertain. Trimming cost V 0 bases and J 3 bases, with 9 bases left between them. This CDR3 contains 14 residues. Germline CDR1 reads SGHRS; CDR2 reads YFSETQ. The CDR3 coding sequence is TGCGCCAGCAGCTTGGCTTCTAGGGAAGAGACCCAGTACTTC. Its protein product is CASSLASREETQYF.

Written as DNA, the CDR3 is TGTGCCAGCAGCCCCTGGCAGGGTGGGATTGAAACTGGAGAGCAGTACTTC. Amino acids: CASSPWQGGIETGEQYF. This chain links TRBV14 with TRBJ2-7; weak D call: TRBD1 (5 bases). Per the germline V gene, CDR1 is SGHDN and CDR2 is FVKESK. The CDR3 has 17 residues. Trimming took off 4 bases at V and 7 bases at J, with 26 bases between the two ends.

This sequence joins TRBV6-5 and TRBJ2-1; 10 bases match TRBD1. The CDR3 sequence is 15 residues long. Trimming cost V 0 bases and J 6 bases; bases outside gene matches: 2. CDR1 is MNHEY and CDR2 is SVGAGI in the germline V gene. The CDR3 DNA sequence: TGTGCCAGCAGTTACTCAGGGACAGGGGTCAATGAGCAGTTCTTC. It codes for CASSYSGTGVNEQFF.

Details on this clonotype: A read error may be the cause here, since a much bigger clone is one base away. The CDR3: CATSDLAGLEGTQYF. DNA for the CDR3: TGTGCCACCAGTGATTTGGCAGGGCTCGAGGGGACCCAGTACTTC. The chain combines TRBV24-1 with TRBJ2-5; D tentatively reads TRBD1 or TRBD2 (5 bases each). The germline CDR1 and CDR2 sequences are KGHDR and SFDVKD. The CDR3 sequence is 15 residues long. The germline V and J ends were trimmed by 0 bases and 7 bases, with 14 bases remaining between them.

This clonotype was seen ten or more times. The V and J genes are TRBV7-2 and TRBJ2-3, with 11 bases matching TRBD2. Germline V CDR1 and CDR2: SGHTA, FQGNSA. CDR3 length equals 15 residues. Losses at the gene ends were 5 bases for V and 5 bases for J; bases not matched to a gene: 6. CDR3 DNA: TGTGCCAGCAGCCTGACTAGCGGGGAGGGAGATACGCAGTATTTT. It is translated as CASSLTSGEGDTQYF.

The chain is built from TRBV20-1 and TRBJ2-7, with D possibly TRBD2 on 6 matching bases. The germline V gene encodes CDR1 DFQATT and CDR2 SNEGSKA (reference sequence). V lost 1 base, J lost 2 bases, and 12 bases lay in between. CDR3 length equals 14 residues. The CDR3 spells CSARASSGTYEQYF. The CDR3, as DNA: TGCAGTGCTAGAGCGAGTAGCGGAACCTACGAGCAGTACTTC.

This clonotype has a handful of counts. This chain uses TRBV5-1 with TRBJ1-2; 7 nucleotides agree with TRBD1. This CDR3 region has 15 residues. The ends lost 2 bases at V and 1 base at J; junction bases unmatched: 5. Germline loops: CDR1 SGHRS, CDR2 YFSETQ. The CDR3 nucleotides read TGCGCCAGCAGCTTTATCGGGACAGTTAACTATGGCTACACCTTC. It encodes CASSFIGTVNYGYTF.

There are many counts of this clonotype. The chain uses TRBV28 and TRBJ2-3; tentative D call: TRBD1 (6 bases). The V gene lost 8 bases and the J gene lost 7 bases, with 13 bases spanning the gap. Germline values: CDR1 MDHEN, CDR2 SYDVKM. The CDR3 extends over 12 amino acids. CDR3 bases: TGTGCCAGCGATACAGGGAAAAATACGCAGTATTTT. Amino acid sequence: CASDTGKNTQYF.

This chain connects TRBV30 to TRBJ1-1; D is possibly TRBD1 (5 bases). Per germline, CDR1 GTSNPN and CDR2 SVGIG (reference sequence). The CDR3 has 14 amino acids. The V gene lost 1 base and the J gene lost 1 base, with 10 bases spanning the gap. The DNA of the CDR3 is TGTGCCTGGAGTGCCAATACAGGGAACACTGAAGCTTTCTTT. This encodes CAWSANTGNTEAFF.

This clonotype was found many times. The chain is built from TRBV5-1 and TRBJ2-1; TRBD2 aligns across 9 bases. Trimming at V came to 6 bases and at J to 7 bases, leaving 14 bases not matched to a gene. The germline gives CDR1 SGHRS, CDR2 YFSETQ. There are 16 residues in the CDR3. CDR3 sequence: CASNYGRIAGENEQFF. In DNA form, the CDR3 reads TGCGCCAGCAACTATGGGAGGATAGCGGGAGAGAATGAGCAGTTCTTC.

This sequence joins TRBV6-1 and TRBJ2-3, with TRBD1 identical over 7 bases. J gave up 0 bases and V 6 bases, and 9 bases lay outside the gene matches. CDR1 is MNHNS and CDR2 is SASEGT in the germline V gene. The CDR3 is 16 amino acids. CDR3 sequence (DNA): TGTGCCAGCAGGGGGACAGACCATTCTAGCACAGATACGCAGTATTTT. Amino acid sequence: CASRGTDHSSTDTQYF.

This clonotype was seen more than once but under ten times. The rearrangement uses TRBV11-2 and TRBJ2-1, with 7 bases matching TRBD2. Trimming took 4 bases from V and 12 from J; bases not matched to a gene: 6. The CDR3 is made up of 12 amino acids. Germline CDR1 reads SGHAT; CDR2 reads FQNNGV. DNA of the CDR3: TGTGCCAGCAGCTCGAGGGGCGGGAGGCAGTTCTTC. It codes for CASSSRGGRQFF.

The table lists this clonotype with many counts. V and J are TRBV12-5 and TRBJ1-5; a weak D match, TRBD1 (5 bases). Germline loops: CDR1 LGHNT, CDR2 FRNRAP. The CDR3 is 14 residues long. Trimming pared 6 bases from V and 8 bases from J, leaving 17 bases between. The CDR3 bases are TGTGCTAGTGGATCCGGCGACAGTGTGGAGCCCCAGCATTTT. As protein: CASGSGDSVEPQHF.